This TCR beta chain was profiled in a study of tumor-infiltrating lymphocytes in oesophageal squamous cell carcinoma. This clonotype appeared many times. V lost 7 bases to trimming and J lost 8 bases; unmatched junction nucleotides: 20. Germline values: CDR1 MNHEY, CDR2 SMNVEV (reference sequence). The CDR3 is 19 amino acids. MiXCR was run by TCRdb on the PCR reads, yielding one entry per CDR3 protein. The sample carries about 14,000 distinct CDR3 sequences, 46% recorded once. The sample taken for sequencing was blood. The chain has TRBV27 and TRBJ2-1, with 13 bases fitting TRBD2. The origin of this receptor is a male donor with esophageal squamous cell carcinoma. CDR3 nucleotides: TGTGCCAGCACCCCCAAGGGCGCCCGACTAGCGGGAGGAAGCTATGAGCAGTTCTTC. Translated: CASTPKGARLAGGSYEQFF.